Presented here are 18 T cell receptor beta chains from one specimen sequenced in a study of human thymus T cells (dated by TCRdb to 2019 to 2021). The library was made by the immunoSEQ multiplex PCR assay. In its TCRdb copy, this immuneACCESS table keeps in-frame sequences only and misses some clones. Where compared with another copy, unresolved V genes explain less than half of these, and the others have no known cause. Here the sample has fewer than 90,000 clones; 90% to 98% occur a single time. Roughly 0.03% of the sample belongs to the ten largest clones. The thymus tissue came from surgical resects taken out during corrective cardiac surgery. Material for sequencing was thymus tissue. Receptor source: a boy younger than two with a congenital heart defect but otherwise immunologically healthy.

CDR3 in amino acids: CASGIQIQETQYF. The CDR3 DNA reads as TGTGCCAGCGGGATTCAGATTCAAGAGACCCAGTACTTC. V usage is TRBV6-6 and J usage is TRBJ2-5; D gene unclear. The CDR3 spans 13 residues. Germline CDR1 is MNHNY and CDR2 is SVGAGI (reference sequence). Trimming removed 8 bases at V and 2 bases at J, with 12 bases between.

The chain combines TRBV25-1 with TRBJ2-5; D possibly corresponds to TRBD1 (5 bases). The CDR3 spans 12 residues. Germline CDR1 and CDR2: MGHDK and SYGVNS. V was shortened by 3 bases and J by 4 bases, with 6 bases between the two germline ends. The CDR3 region has the DNA TGTGCCAGCAGTGACAGGGCAGAGACCCAGTACTTC. Translating it yields CASSDRAETQYF.

The chain recombines TRBV14 with TRBJ2-1; D is undetermined. CDR3 size: 19 residues. V lost 0 bases and J 1 base, leaving 19 bases between the germline ends. CDR1 and CDR2 from the germline V gene are SGHDN and FVKESK. The CDR3 reads CASSQDRRSRRVSYNEQFF. The CDR3 nucleotides are TGTGCCAGCAGCCAAGATAGGCGGTCCAGACGCGTGTCCTACAATGAGCAGTTCTTC. The full variable domain, its missing parts supplied by reference TRBV14 and TRBJ2-1, is EAGVTQFPSHSVIEKGQTVTLRCDPISGHDNLYWYRRVMGKEIKFLLHFVKESKQDESGMPNNRFLAERTGGTYSTLKVQPAELEDSGVYFCASSQDRRSRRVSYNEQFFGPGTRLTVL.

The rearrangement uses TRBV7-3 and TRBJ2-5, with TRBD2 as a possible D gene (5 bases). CDR1 and CDR2 (germline): SGHTA, FQGTGA. CDR3 length: 17 residues. Trimming removed 3 bases at V and 1 base at J, with 18 bases between. Here the CDR3 reads CASSLVHGRTFQETQYF. CDR3 DNA sequence: TGTGCCAGCAGCTTGGTTCACGGACGGACTTTCCAAGAGACCCAGTACTTC.

The chain combines TRBV7-2 with TRBJ2-3; 12 positions agree with TRBD2. This CDR3 is built from 16 residues. V lost 5 bases and J lost 4; bases outside the gene matches: 7. The germline V gene encodes CDR1 SGHTA and CDR2 FQGNSA. The CDR3 DNA sequence: TGTGCCAGCAGCCTAAGACTAGCGGGAGACCCAGATACGCAGTATTTT. This encodes CASSLRLAGDPDTQYF. The full variable domain, rest sourced from reference TRBV7-2 and TRBJ2-3, is GAGVSQSPSNKVTEKGKDVELRCDPISGHTALYWYRQSLGQGLEFLIYFQGNSAPDKSGLPSDRFSAERTGGSVSTLTIQRTQQEDSAVYLCASSLRLAGDPDTQYFGPGTRLTVL.

The V gene is TRBV7-9, the J gene TRBJ1-1; D is unclear. Between the trimmed V and J ends, which lost 6 bases and 1 base, there was a span of 12 bases. Germline values: CDR1 SEHNR, CDR2 FQNEAQ (reference sequence). The CDR3 is 14 amino acids. CDR3 sequence: CASRPDTGNTEAFF. Here the CDR3 DNA reads TGTGCCAGCAGGCCCGATACTGGGAACACTGAAGCTTTCTTT.

The J gene is TRBJ2-1, the V gene TRBV15; tentatively, D is TRBD2 (6 bases). Germline V CDR1 and CDR2: LNHNV, YYDKDF (reference sequence). This CDR3 has 17 amino acids. Trimming cost V 3 bases and J 6 bases, with 21 bases left between them. DNA for the CDR3: TGTGCCACCAGCAGCCAAGCACGGGACTCCCAAATCAATGAGCAGTTCTTC. As protein: CATSSQARDSQINEQFF. Using reference TRBV15 and TRBJ2-1 for the parts outside the CDR3, the full variable domain is DAMVIQNPRYQVTQFGKPVTLSCSQTLNHNVMYWYQQKSSQAPKLLFHYYDKDFNNEADTPDNFQSRRPNTSFCFLDIRSPGLGDTAMYLCATSSQARDSQINEQFFGPGTRLTVL.

The CDR3 here is CASRPGFGLAGGPGANVLTF. In DNA form, the CDR3 reads TGCGCCAGCAGACCTGGCTTTGGGCTAGCGGGGGGGCCTGGGGCCAACGTCCTGACTTTC. The chain couples TRBV5-1 to TRBJ2-6; 12 positions match TRBD2. Germline loops: CDR1 SGHRS, CDR2 YFSETQ. The junction had 14 bases not matched to a gene; V was cut back by 5 bases and J by 2 bases. This CDR3 comprises 20 residues.

The rearrangement uses TRBV10-2 and TRBJ2-3; maybe TRBD1 (5 bases). The CDR3 loop spans 12 amino acids. In germline, CDR1 is WSHSY, CDR2 SAAADI. Trimming left V 3 bases short and J 8 bases short, with 9 bases between. The CDR3 DNA reads as TGCGCCAGCAGTGAAGGGCAGGGTACGCAGTATTTT. It codes for CASSEGQGTQYF.

This rearrangement joins TRBV4-1 to TRBJ2-7; D unclear. In germline, CDR1 is MGHRA, CDR2 YSYEKL. V was cut by 1 base and J by 1 base, with 14 bases left in between. The length of the CDR3 is 16 residues. The CDR3 nucleotides read TGCGCCAGCAGCCAAGCTTACGCAGGCTTATCCTACGAGCAGTACTTC. It is translated as CASSQAYAGLSYEQYF.

The chain employs TRBV2 and TRBJ2-5; D possibly corresponds to TRBD1 (6 bases). CDR1 and CDR2 (germline): SNHLY, FYNNEI. CDR3 length: 16 residues. Trimming took 6 bases from V and 2 from J, leaving 19 bases between them. CDR3 DNA: TGTGCCAGCAGCGCTAGGACAGCAGACTTACAAGAGACCCAGTACTTC. Translation: CASSARTADLQETQYF.

V is TRBV6-1 and J is TRBJ1-4, with 10 bases aligning to TRBD1. V dropped 3 bases and J dropped 7; count of bases not matched to a gene: 2. The CDR3 totals 14 residues. Germline V gene lookup returns CDR1 MNHNS and CDR2 SASEGT. The CDR3 region has the DNA TGTGCCAGCAGTGAGGGACAGGGGTGTGAAAAACTGTTTTTT. Translated, it gives CASSEGQGCEKLFF.

The CDR3, as DNA: TGTGCCAGCCTTTCCTCCGTGCAATTTAGCAATCAGCCCCAGCATTTT. Protein: CASLSSVQFSNQPQHF. The V and J genes are TRBV19 and TRBJ1-5; D gene ambiguous. CDR1 is LNHDA, CDR2 SQIVND, per germline (reference sequence). The CDR3 extends over 16 amino acids. V was shortened by 9 bases and J by 0 bases, with 18 bases between the two germline ends.

The rearrangement uses TRBV18 and TRBJ1-2; D is undetermined. The V and J ends lost 6 bases and 0 bases respectively, with 5 bases between them. Germline V CDR1 and CDR2: KGHSH, LQKENI. The CDR3 totals 12 residues. The CDR3 loop reads CASSQTNYGYTF. The CDR3 DNA reads as TGTGCCAGCTCGCAGACTAACTATGGCTACACCTTC.

The rearrangement uses TRBV15 and TRBJ2-1, with 13 bases matching TRBD2. The V and J ends lost 0 bases and 2 bases, in that order; junction bases with no gene match: 7. Germline V gene data show CDR1 as LNHNV and CDR2 as YYDKDF (reference sequence). CDR3 length: 19 amino acids. The CDR3 coding sequence is TGTGCCACCAGCAGAGATGTTTGGACTAGCGGGGGAGCCTACAATGAGCAGTTCTTC. It yields the protein CATSRDVWTSGGAYNEQFF.

The genes are TRBV27 and TRBJ2-1; TRBD2 matches 9 bases. J was trimmed by 6 bases and V by 2 bases; bases with no gene match: 14. Germline CDR1 reads MNHEY; CDR2 reads SMNVEV (reference sequence). There are 18 residues in the CDR3. In DNA form, the CDR3 reads TGTGCCAGCAGTTTAAAGTCGGGCGGGAGGGCCCTCATCAATGAGCAGTTCTTC. As protein: CASSLKSGGRALINEQFF.

This clone was counted a single time. The chain employs TRBV7-9 and TRBJ2-2; 7 bases match TRBD2. The germline V gene encodes CDR1 SEHNR and CDR2 FQNEAQ (reference sequence). The V gene end was trimmed by 5 bases and the J gene end by 4 bases; junction bases not matched to a gene: 4. This CDR3 has 14 amino acids. Here the CDR3 reads CASSPRGGTGELFF. The CDR3 DNA is TGTGCCAGCAGCCCCCGCGGGGGCACCGGGGAGCTGTTTTTT.

V gene TRBV1 combines with J gene TRBJ2-2; the table's D call of TRBD2 was not tested on the DNA. TRBV1 is a recognized pseudogene. The CDR3 has 18 residues. CDR3 DNA sequence: TGCACCAGCAGCCAGAACCCTGGGACTAGCGGTAATACCGGGGAGCTGTTTTTT. It codes for CTSSQNPGTSGNTGELFF.